Included here is one T cell receptor (beta chain) sequence, with context. V was pared by 0 bases and J by 7 bases, with 2 bases of the junction left unmatched. The CDR3 loop spans 13 amino acids. Germline values: CDR1 MNHEY, CDR2 SMNVEV (reference sequence). The source of the sample is a study of control samples from healthy donors and cancer patients. The data were produced by immunoSEQ multiplex PCR, yet TCRdb's version contains in-frame clones alone and is incomplete. The sample features some 180,000 clones, with roughly 2.2% in its top ten. This clonotype was sampled from a woman aged 30 to 39 in good health. The sample comprised blood. The chain is built from TRBV27 and TRBJ1-2; 7 bases line up with TRBD1. The CDR3 is CASSLSAGGGYTF. Written as DNA, the CDR3 is TGTGCCAGCAGTTTATCCGCAGGGGGTGGCTACACCTTC.